The clone carrying this T cell receptor beta chain occurred a few times. Measured with immunoSEQ multiplex PCR; TCRdb has only the in-frame clones, and not every one. This sample carries about 10,000 clones, more than 50% of them seen once, and the ten largest clones take roughly 10%. The sample belongs to a study of radiation and T cells in renal cell carcinoma. As to treatment: treatment-naive control, cytoreductive nephrectomy. This material consisted of tumor tissue, taken from a patient whose treatment was nephrectomy without radiotherapy. The TCR comes from a man aged 40-50 years with renal cell carcinoma.

CDR3 protein: CASNVGGGYGYTF. Here the CDR3 DNA reads TGTGCCAGCAATGTCGGGGGAGGCTATGGCTACACCTTC. The V call is TRBV2, the J call TRBJ1-2, with D perhaps TRBD1 (5 bases). Germline V gene lookup returns CDR1 SNHLY and CDR2 FYNNEI. The CDR3 runs to 13 residues. V lost 7 bases to trimming and J lost 4 bases, with 13 bases between them.